These T cell receptor beta chains were read from a single sample in a study of T cell repertoires in cytomegalovirus infection. TCRdb analysed the reads with MiXCR anew, one entry per CDR3 protein. The sample shows about 530,000 distinct CDR3 sequences, 26% of them seen only once. The material sequenced was PBMCs. Receptors originate from a human donor in good health (CMV status not recorded). Some clones in this sample may be carry-over from other donors' samples. The CDR3 runs from the conserved cysteine through the conserved F or W. The D gene is left open where the match is weak. Size tells how often a clone was seen (once, few, many) or the class of an expanded clone, and some rows leave it out.

d_call	v_call	j_call	clone_size	cdr3_aa	cdr3_nt
.	TRBV28	TRBJ2-7	few	CASSGVGTGIPAYEQYF	TGTGCCAGCAGCGGGGTCGGTACAGGGATACCGGCCTACGAGCAGTACTTC
.	TRBV11-2	TRBJ1-2	.	CASSPGGSNYGYTF	TGTGCCAGCAGCCCCGGTGGGAGTAACTATGGCTACACCTTC
.	TRBV20-1	TRBJ2-1	.	CSARGGTYNEQFF	TGCAGTGCTAGAGGCGGGACCTACAATGAGCAGTTCTTC
.	TRBV7-9	TRBJ2-1	many	CASSPSLANEQFF	TGTGCCAGCAGCCCCAGCTTAGCCAATGAGCAGTTCTTC
.	TRBV5-6	TRBJ1-6	many	CASSLGVDSPLHF	TGTGCCAGCAGCTTGGGGGTTGATTCACCCCTCCACTTT
TRBD2	TRBV6-1	TRBJ2-5	.	CASSEMPSGYQETQYF	TGTGCCAGCAGTGAAATGCCTAGCGGGTATCAAGAGACCCAGTACTTC
TRBD2	TRBV7-2	TRBJ2-1	many	CASSLVRWGGREQFF	TGTGCCAGCAGCTTAGTTCGTTGGGGAGGGAGAGAGCAGTTCTTC
.	TRBV11-2	TRBJ2-1	many	CASSPMSGRDFRYNEQFF	TGTGCCAGCAGCCCAATGTCGGGCCGCGACTTCCGCTACAATGAGCAGTTCTTC
TRBD2	TRBV18	TRBJ2-5	.	CASSQSGEETQYF	TGTGCCAGCTCACAGAGCGGGGAAGAGACCCAGTACTTC
.	TRBV7-2	TRBJ1-6	many	CASSGTGRWNSPLHF	TGTGCCAGCAGCGGGACGGGGAGGTGGAATTCACCCCTCCACTTT
TRBD1	TRBV18	TRBJ1-1	few	CASSPDRDRNTEAFF	TGTGCCAGCTCACCAGACCGGGACAGGAACACTGAAGCTTTCTTT
.	TRBV7-4	TRBJ1-1	.	CANSLTYPGNTEAFF	TGTGCCAACAGCCTCACTTACCCGGGAAACACTGAAGCTTTCTTT
TRBD2	TRBV7-2	TRBJ2-1	many	CASSLAGGGGRREQFF	TGTGCCAGCAGCTTAGCGGGGGGGGGGGGGAGGCGTGAGCAGTTCTTC
TRBD2	TRBV7-2	TRBJ2-3	many	CASSPALAGGGTDTQYF	TGTGCCAGCAGCCCCGCACTAGCGGGAGGGGGCACAGATACGCAGTATTTT
TRBD1	TRBV7-3	TRBJ1-5	.	CASSYYRGKPQHF	TGTGCCAGCAGCTACTACAGGGGGAAGCCCCAGCATTTT
.	TRBV5-8	TRBJ1-1	.	CASSLGPMGTEAFF	TGTGCCAGCAGCTTGGGCCCAATGGGGACTGAAGCTTTCTTT
.	TRBV24-1	TRBJ2-1	.	CATSDLWAQEQFF	TGTGCCACCAGTGATTTGTGGGCTCAGGAGCAGTTCTTC
.	TRBV7-9	TRBJ1-4	.	CASSNIRDGATNEKLFF	TGTGCCAGCAGCAATATCCGGGACGGTGCAACTAATGAAAAACTGTTTTTT
TRBD2	TRBV10-3	TRBJ2-5	.	CAISESGRGYQETQYF	TGTGCCATCAGTGAGTCGGGGAGGGGCTACCAAGAGACCCAGTACTTC
TRBD1	TRBV7-2	TRBJ2-7	many	CASSSDRGSYEQYF	TGTGCCAGCAGCTCGGACAGGGGCTCCTACGAGCAGTACTTC
TRBD2	TRBV11-2	TRBJ2-1	.	CASSPSGRVFNEQFF	TGTGCCAGCAGCCCTAGCGGGAGGGTTTTCAATGAGCAGTTCTTC
.	TRBV9	TRBJ2-5	few	CASSVVWGETQYF	TGTGCCAGCAGCGTAGTATGGGGGGAGACCCAGTACTTC
.	TRBV7-6	TRBJ1-1	.	CASSHVGGADTEAFF	TGTGCCAGCAGCCACGTAGGGGGGGCGGACACTGAAGCTTTCTTT
.	TRBV11-2	TRBJ2-2	many	CASSLDQIRDTGELFF	TGTGCCAGCAGCTTAGATCAAATCCGCGACACCGGGGAGCTGTTTTTT
TRBD1	TRBV12-5	TRBJ2-7	few	CASALTGGVYEQYF	TGTGCTAGTGCCTTGACAGGGGGCGTCTACGAGCAGTACTTC
TRBD2	TRBV6-2/TRBV6-3	TRBJ2-7	.	CASSYPLAGGYEQYF	TGTGCCAGCAGTTACCCCCTAGCGGGAGGCTACGAGCAGTACTTC
TRBD2	TRBV18	TRBJ2-7	few	CASSQGTRYYEQYF	TGTGCCAGCTCACAAGGGACTAGATACTACGAGCAGTACTTC
.	TRBV18	TRBJ2-3	few	CASSPTQGTDTQYF	TGTGCCAGCTCACCCACCCAGGGCACAGATACGCAGTATTTT
.	TRBV5-4	TRBJ1-1	.	CASSLELAATEAFF	TGTGCCAGCAGCTTGGAGTTGGCAGCCACTGAAGCTTTCTTT
.	TRBV7-2	TRBJ1-6	many	CASSLVAGYDSPLHF	TGTGCCAGCAGCTTAGTAGCCGGGTACGATTCACCCCTCCACTTT
TRBD2	TRBV7-2	TRBJ2-5	.	CASSLGSGRGETQYF	TGTGCCAGCAGCTTAGGTAGCGGGAGAGGAGAGACCCAGTACTTC
TRBD2	TRBV3-1	TRBJ2-3	few	CASSPLGLAGEGIPDTQYF	TGTGCCAGCAGCCCTCTTGGTCTAGCGGGAGAGGGGATCCCAGATACGCAGTATTTT
TRBD2	TRBV20-1	TRBJ2-1	few	CSASAGGSYNEQFF	TGCAGTGCTAGTGCGGGGGGCTCCTACAATGAGCAGTTCTTC
.	TRBV7-6	TRBJ1-5	.	CASSFDGGDNQPQHF	TGTGCCAGCAGCTTCGACGGAGGCGACAATCAGCCCCAGCATTTT
TRBD1	TRBV28	TRBJ2-5	.	CASSNYSGQAETQYF	TGTGCCAGCAGCAACTACTCTGGACAGGCGGAGACCCAGTACTTC
TRBD2	TRBV12-3/TRBV12-4	TRBJ2-1	.	CASSLLAGMYNEQFF	TGTGCCAGCAGCCTACTAGCGGGGATGTACAATGAGCAGTTCTTC
TRBD1	TRBV18	TRBJ2-5	.	CASSKTYRGQETQYF	TGTGCCAGCTCAAAAACTTACAGGGGGCAAGAGACCCAGTACTTC
TRBD2	TRBV7-2	TRBJ2-1	.	CASSLSSGSWNEQFF	TGTGCCAGCAGCTTATCTAGCGGGAGCTGGAATGAGCAGTTCTTC
TRBD1	TRBV7-4	TRBJ1-6	.	CASIPTGDNSPLHF	TGTGCCAGCATCCCGACAGGGGATAATTCACCCCTCCACTTT
TRBD2	TRBV30	TRBJ2-6	.	CAWKSPGGPGANVLTF	TGTGCCTGGAAATCCCCGGGAGGGCCTGGGGCCAACGTCCTGACTTTC